This T cell receptor (beta chain) is from a study of glioma-infiltrating T cells. Overall study context: About a million peripheral T cells were targeted at about 4.5- to 10-fold coverage.

Study results and caveats: Tissue-blood divergence was below expectation in non-neoplastic patients, above in gliomas.

Regarding this clonotype: Its target is not known.

The CDR3 consists of 14 residues. Per germline, CDR1 SGHVS and CDR2 FNYEAQ. Using RNA template, CDR3s of TCR alpha and beta were amplified with iRepertoire arm-PCR. One-step reverse transcription and amplification started from approximately 100-400 ng of tissue mRNA or PBMC total RNA. TCRdb called the multiplex PCR reads again in MiXCR, with one record for every CDR3 protein. In the table there are roughly 350,000 distinct CDR3 sequences, around 38% of which are singletons. This receptor was identified in a human donor with low-grade glioma or glioblastoma, undergoing nonglioma brain surgery, or in good health (not recorded which). The V call is TRBV7-6, the J call TRBJ2-5; D gene uncertain. The material sequenced was glioma tissue, nonneoplastic brain tissue, or PBMCs (not recorded which). The DNA for the CDR3 is TGTGCTAGCTGGTCCGGGTCAGTCCAAGAGACCCAGTACTTC. This translates into CASWSGSVQETQYF.